One sample yielded the 19 T cell receptor beta chains listed below, sequenced in a study of blood T cell repertoires in COVID-19 (dated by TCRdb to about 2020). Preparation of the library involved the immunoSEQ multiplex PCR assay. This immuneACCESS table, as held by TCRdb, lists in-frame sequences with V and J called but not all clones. Of the missing ones, under half trace to an unresolved V gene in checked studies; the others have no known cause. The sample has 80,000 to 100,000 clones on record, around 86% of them singletons. Roughly 15% of the sample is held by the ten biggest clonotypes. Sequenced sample: peripheral blood. The receptors shown here come from a woman of 80 years or more with active or convalescent COVID-19.

The gene calls are TRBV6-1 and TRBJ2-2; D is unresolved. This CDR3 contains 13 residues. The V gene's germline CDR1 is MNHNS and CDR2 SASEGT. V was trimmed by 0 bases and J by 7 bases, leaving 6 bases between them. The CDR3 loop is CASSEAPGGELFF. The DNA for the CDR3 is TGTGCCAGCAGTGAAGCACCGGGCGGGGAGCTGTTTTTT.

The rearrangement links TRBV5-1 to TRBJ2-5; 11 positions agree with TRBD2. The CDR3 is 15 amino acids. The V segment lost 5 bases and the J segment 1 base; nucleotides outside the gene matches: 4. Germline loops: CDR1 SGHRS, CDR2 YFSETQ. CDR3 amino acids: CASSNGLAGQETQYF. Here the CDR3 DNA reads TGCGCCAGCAGTAACGGACTAGCGGGCCAAGAGACCCAGTACTTC.

The chain carries TRBV6-5 and TRBJ2-5; 7 bases are shared with TRBD1. Germline V CDR1 and CDR2: MNHEY, SVGAGI. The CDR3 sequence is 13 residues long. The V segment lost 8 bases and the J segment 2 bases; nucleotides outside the gene matches: 5. CDR3 sequence reads: CASVTGTQETQYF. The CDR3 coding sequence is TGTGCCAGCGTGACAGGGACGCAAGAGACCCAGTACTTC.

The count of this clone is one. V gene TRBV5-8 combines with J gene TRBJ1-1; 7 nucleotides align to TRBD1. V dropped 1 base and J dropped 12; count of bases not matched to a gene: 9. Germline loops: CDR1 SGHTS, CDR2 YDEGEE. This CDR3 contains 13 residues. The CDR3 is CASSLIWTGLTFF. In nucleotides, the CDR3 is TGTGCCAGCAGCTTGATTTGGACAGGCCTAACTTTCTTT.

V is TRBV24-1 and J is TRBJ1-2; D is ambiguous. CDR1 KGHDR and CDR2 SFDVKD come from the germline V gene. V gave up 3 bases and J gave up 8 bases, with 12 bases separating them. The CDR3 is 13 amino acids. DNA for the CDR3: TGTGCCACCAGTGATGAGAGGGAAAACGGCTACACCTTC. It yields the protein CATSDERENGYTF.

The chain couples TRBV27 to TRBJ1-1; D perhaps matches TRBD1 (6 bases). Germline CDR1 MNHEY, CDR2 SMNVEV (reference sequence). The V and J ends lost 2 bases and 6 bases respectively, with 10 bases between them. CDR3 length: 13 residues. The CDR3 loop is CASSLLRGSEAFF. The CDR3 DNA is TGTGCCAGCAGTTTACTCAGGGGCTCTGAAGCTTTCTTT.

This rearrangement joins TRBV2 to TRBJ1-1, with D tentatively TRBD1 (5 bases). Germline V gene lookup returns CDR1 SNHLY and CDR2 FYNNEI. V lost 8 bases and J 5 bases, leaving 9 bases between the germline ends. The CDR3 is 11 amino acids. CDR3 sequence: CASHPGTEAFF. CDR3 nucleotide sequence: TGTGCCAGCCACCCAGGGACTGAAGCTTTCTTT. The variable domain in full, with the rest retrieved from reference TRBV2 and TRBJ1-1, is EPEVTQTPSHQVTQMGQEVILRCVPISNHLYFYWYRQILGQKVEFLVSFYNNEISEKSEIFDDQFSVERPDGSNFTLKIRSTKLEDSAMYFCASHPGTEAFFGQGTRLTVV.

The V call is TRBV7-9, the J call TRBJ2-5, with TRBD2 matching 9 bases. With 5 bases clipped from V and 2 bases from J, the junction kept 6 bases outside the gene matches. This CDR3 is built from 15 residues. The germline CDR1 and CDR2 sequences are SEHNR and FQNEAQ (reference sequence). CDR3 protein: CASSLLAGVQETQYF. Written as DNA, the CDR3 is TGTGCCAGCAGCCTTTTAGCGGGAGTACAAGAGACCCAGTACTTC.

V gene TRBV30 combines with J gene TRBJ2-7, with 9 bases aligning to TRBD1. Germline V gene data show CDR1 as GTSNPN and CDR2 as SVGIG (reference sequence). The junction had 27 bases not matched to a gene; V was cut back by 6 bases and J by 3 bases. This CDR3 has 20 amino acids. In DNA, the CDR3 is TGTGCCTGCGACTACGAACCCGGAGGACAGGGGAAGTCCTACTACTACGAGCAGTACTTC. Encoded protein: CACDYEPGGQGKSYYYEQYF. The full variable domain, completed using reference TRBV30 and TRBJ2-7, is SQTIHQWPATLVQPVGSPLSLECTVEGTSNPNLYWYRQAAGRGLQLLFYSVGIGQISSEVPQNLSASRPQDRQFILSSKKLLLSDSGFYLCACDYEPGGQGKSYYYEQYFGPGTRLTVT.

The chain uses TRBV27 and TRBJ2-1; 9 bases line up with TRBD1. The CDR3 spans 15 residues. V lost 8 bases and J lost 5; bases outside the gene matches: 10. The V gene's germline CDR1 is MNHEY and CDR2 SMNVEV (reference sequence). The CDR3, as DNA: TGTGCCAGCCGTGGCTTGGGACAGGGCAACAATGAGCAGTTCTTC. Amino acid sequence: CASRGLGQGNNEQFF.

This chain uses TRBV6-6 with TRBJ1-2; 7 bases line up with TRBD1. The germline V gene has CDR1 MNHNY and CDR2 SVGAGI (reference sequence). Losses at the gene ends were 0 bases for V and 7 bases for J; bases not matched to a gene: 8. The CDR3 extends over 15 amino acids. The CDR3 sequence: CASSYSGRGSSGYTF. CDR3 nucleotide sequence: TGTGCCAGCAGTTACTCGGGCAGGGGGAGCAGTGGCTACACCTTC.

The chain recombines TRBV29-1 with TRBJ2-3; the match to TRBD2 covers 9 bases. Germline V lookup: CDR1 SQVTM, CDR2 ANQGSEA. The CDR3 runs 17 residues. V lost 4 bases to trimming and J lost 5 bases; unmatched junction nucleotides: 16. This CDR3 reads CSVGGGGGRAGQDTQYF. CDR3 DNA sequence: TGCAGCGTTGGCGGGGGAGGCGGGAGGGCTGGTCAAGATACGCAGTATTTT.

The chain recombines TRBV5-6 with TRBJ1-2; D is ambiguous. V dropped 0 bases and J dropped 5 bases, with 5 bases sitting between them. CDR3 size: 12 residues. The germline gives CDR1 SGHDT, CDR2 YYEEEE. CDR3 nucleotide sequence: TGTGCCAGCAGCTTGGACGGGTATGGCTACACCTTC. Amino acids: CASSLDGYGYTF.

J is TRBJ1-2 and V is TRBV7-2; a weak D match, TRBD1 (5 bases). CDR3 length: 15 residues. Germline lookup yields CDR1 SGHTA and CDR2 FQGNSA. V was cut by 4 bases and J by 4 bases, with 16 bases left in between. CDR3 sequence (DNA): TGTGCCAGCAGCTCCTCTTCAGGGCTGGGCTATGGCTACACCTTC. Translation gives CASSSSSGLGYGYTF. Using reference TRBV7-2 and TRBJ1-2 for the parts outside the CDR3, the full variable domain is GAGVSQSPSNKVTEKGKDVELRCDPISGHTALYWYRQSLGQGLEFLIYFQGNSAPDKSGLPSDRFSAERTGGSVSTLTIQRTQQEDSAVYLCASSSSSGLGYGYTFGSGTRLTVV.

The chain is built from TRBV30 and TRBJ2-5; D unresolved. The V end was cut by 0 bases, the J end by 9 bases, with 17 bases between. Germline V lookup: CDR1 GTSNPN, CDR2 SVGIG (reference sequence). The length of the CDR3 is 14 residues. DNA of the CDR3: TGTGCCTGGAGTGTACAAGGAACTGACGAGGCCCAGTACTTC. Amino acid sequence: CAWSVQGTDEAQYF. The full variable domain, rest sourced from reference TRBV30 and TRBJ2-5, is SQTIHQWPATLVQPVGSPLSLECTVEGTSNPNLYWYRQAAGRGLQLLFYSVGIGQISSEVPQNLSASRPQDRQFILSSKKLLLSDSGFYLCAWSVQGTDEAQYFGPGTRLLVL.

The V gene is TRBV11-2, the J gene TRBJ1-5; D call uncertain. Trimming cost V 7 bases and J 5 bases, with 15 bases left between them. The germline V gene has CDR1 SGHAT and CDR2 FQNNGV. The CDR3 is 14 amino acids. The CDR3 DNA reads TGTGCCAGCACACCCCTCCTCGGGGATCAGCCCCAGCATTTT. Translation: CASTPLLGDQPQHF. Using reference TRBV11-2 and TRBJ1-5 for the parts outside the CDR3, the full variable domain is EAGVAQSPRYKIIEKRQSVAFWCNPISGHATLYWYQQILGQGPKLLIQFQNNGVVDDSQLPKDRFSAERLKGVDSTLKIQPAKLEDSAVYLCASTPLLGDQPQHFGDGTRLSIL.

The chain recombines TRBV4-3 with TRBJ1-5; maybe TRBD1 (6 bases). The CDR3 has 15 amino acids. CDR1 LGHNA and CDR2 YSLEER come from the germline V gene. V lost 0 bases and J 5 bases, leaving 11 bases between the germline ends. In nucleotides, the CDR3 is TGCGCCAGCAGCCAAGATGTGGGGACACATCAGCCCCAGCATTTT. Encoded protein: CASSQDVGTHQPQHF.

The chain employs TRBV5-6 and TRBJ1-5; tentative D call: TRBD1 (5 bases). With 0 bases removed from V and 3 bases from J, the gap between germline ends came to 7 bases. Germline V gene sequence: CDR1 SGHDT, CDR2 YYEEEE. This CDR3 is built from 14 residues. CDR3 amino acids: CASSLGQNNQPQHF. CDR3 sequence (DNA): TGTGCCAGCAGCTTGGGACAGAACAATCAGCCCCAGCATTTT.

The table lists this clone with a count of one. V is TRBV19 and J is TRBJ2-1; D is undetermined. The CDR3 runs 15 residues. Germline V gene sequence: CDR1 LNHDA, CDR2 SQIVND (reference sequence). V dropped 2 bases and J dropped 8 bases, with 16 bases sitting between them. CDR3 nucleotide sequence: TGTGCCAGTAGTATAATCGGAGCAGTCCTTGATGAGCAGTTCTTC. Protein sequence: CASSIIGAVLDEQFF.